This T cell receptor beta chain was sequenced in a study of T-cell reconstitution after alpha-beta-depleted transplantation in children. CDR3 length: 14 residues. The V gene's germline CDR1 is SGDLS and CDR2 YYNGEE. V lost 0 bases, J lost 3 bases, and 8 bases lay in between. A library of TCRbeta sequences, prepared with unique molecular identifiers, was generated. Each CDR3 protein is one row after TCRdb ran MiXCR on the PCR reads. Among about 400,000 distinct CDR3 sequences listed, roughly 21% were seen once. The sequence came from a human donor who donated a stem cell graft to a child with acute myeloid leukemia. This sequence joins TRBV9 and TRBJ2-3; D gene unclear. The sample was PBMCs from the stem cell graft donor, taken from the stem cell graft. CDR3 sequence reads: CASSVAYLTDTQYF. For the CDR3, the DNA is TGTGCCAGCAGCGTAGCCTATTTAACAGATACGCAGTATTTT.